The 21 T cell receptor beta chains given below trace back to one sample, sequenced in a study of T cells in Graves' hyperthyroidism and ophthalmopathy. The CDR3 regions of TCR beta were amplified from RNA transcripts. HTBI primers drove first-round RT-PCR of the TCR CDR3. TCRdb processed the multiplex PCR reads anew with MiXCR; each CDR3 protein has one entry. The profile shows around 700,000 distinct CDR3 sequences, 35% of them singletons. Sequencing input: blood. The receptors were gathered from a woman aged 40-49 years with Graves' hyperthyroidism.

The table lists this clonotype with a few counts. This chain connects TRBV6-5 to TRBJ1-2; no firm D call. The CDR3 length is 14 residues. The germline V gene encodes CDR1 MNHEY and CDR2 SVGAGI. V lost 5 bases, J lost 4 bases, and 14 bases lay in between. CDR3 residues: CASSPPTSPYGYTF. The CDR3 DNA reads as TGTGCCAGCAGTCCTCCGACCAGCCCCTATGGCTACACCTTC.

Many counts were recorded for this clonotype. The chain is built from TRBV7-2 and TRBJ2-5; unclear D gene. This CDR3 has 13 residues. Trimming removed 5 bases at V and 2 bases at J, with 9 bases between. The germline CDR1 and CDR2 sequences are SGHTA and FQGNSA. In DNA, the CDR3 is TGTGCCAGCAGCAAAGACATACAAGAGACCCAGTACTTC. It specifies CASSKDIQETQYF.

The chain links TRBV25-1 to TRBJ1-2, with D possibly being TRBD1 (6 bases). The CDR3 runs to 16 residues. In germline, CDR1 is MGHDK, CDR2 SYGVNS. V dropped 5 bases and J dropped 3 bases, with 19 bases sitting between them. CDR3: CASSYSMPTGYYGYTF. The CDR3 region has the DNA TGTGCCAGCAGTTACTCCATGCCGACAGGTTACTATGGCTACACCTTC.

This chain joins TRBV20-1 and TRBJ2-7; no firm D call. The CDR3 covers 11 residues. With 7 bases removed from V and 3 bases from J, the gap between germline ends came to 10 bases. Germline V CDR1 and CDR2: DFQATT, SNEGSKA (reference sequence). CDR3 in DNA: TGCAGTGTTCCGACGAACTACGAGCAGTACTTC. Its translation is CSVPTNYEQYF.

This clonotype was observed many times. The CDR3: CASSTGLAGFSYEQYF. CDR3 sequence (DNA): TGTGCCAGCAGCACGGGACTAGCTGGATTCTCCTACGAGCAGTACTTC. The chain couples TRBV7-2 to TRBJ2-7, with 9 bases fitting TRBD2. V shed 5 bases, J shed 0 bases, and the junction held 8 bases outside the gene matches. The germline V gene encodes CDR1 SGHTA and CDR2 FQGNSA. This CDR3 is built from 16 residues.

J is TRBJ1-2 and V is TRBV11-1; weak D call: TRBD1 (5 bases). The V gene's germline CDR1 is SGHAT and CDR2 FQDESV (reference sequence). The CDR3 has 13 amino acids. The ends were cut back, 11 bases at V and 7 bases at J, with 20 bases in the middle. In DNA, the CDR3 is TGTGCCTGGAGCCAGGGAAATTTATTTGGCTACACCTTC. Translation gives CAWSQGNLFGYTF. The complete variable domain, with remaining parts taken from reference TRBV11-1 and TRBJ1-2, reads EAEVAQSPRYKITEKSQAVAFWCDPISGHATLYWYRQILGQGPELLVQFQDESVVDDSQLPKDRFSAERLKGVDSTLKIQPAELGDSAMYLCAWSQGNLFGYTFGSGTRLTVV.

As for this clonotype: Possible read error: a much larger clone is one base away. The gene calls are TRBV7-2 and TRBJ1-4, with a tentative D call TRBD1 (6 bases). Per the germline V gene, CDR1 is SGHTA and CDR2 is FQGNSA. V was clipped by 5 bases and J by 7 bases, with 14 bases between them. This CDR3 has 14 residues. CDR3: CASSRSGQFEKLFF. DNA of the CDR3: TGTGCCAGCAGCCGTTCCGGACAGTTTGAAAAACTGTTTTTT.

This clonotype showed up just a few times. The CDR3 DNA reads TGTGCCAGCAGTTACGCCCGGACAGGGCCCGGGGAGCTGTTTTTT. Translating gives CASSYARTGPGELFF. The V call is TRBV6-5, the J call TRBJ2-2; TRBD1 aligns across 8 bases. Germline loops: CDR1 MNHEY, CDR2 SVGAGI. CDR3 size: 15 residues. The ends lost 2 bases at V and 6 bases at J; junction bases unmatched: 5.

The rearrangement joins TRBV29-1 to TRBJ2-5; D gene ambiguous. V was clipped by 8 bases and J by 4 bases, with 5 bases between them. Per germline, CDR1 SQVTM and CDR2 ANQGSEA. CDR3 length: 9 amino acids. The CDR3 bases are TGCAGCTTCATAGAGACCCAGTACTTC. It translates to CSFIETQYF.

This clonotype was counted ten times or more. V and J are TRBV7-2 and TRBJ1-1; D uncertain. Between the trimmed V and J ends, which lost 6 bases and 0 bases, there was a span of 11 bases. Germline CDR1 reads SGHTA; CDR2 reads FQGNSA. The CDR3 covers 14 residues. The CDR3 loop reads CASRPGLMNTEAFF. CDR3 sequence (DNA): TGTGCCAGCAGACCGGGGTTGATGAACACTGAAGCTTTCTTT. Together with reference TRBV7-2 and TRBJ1-1, the CDR3 gives the full variable domain: GAGVSQSPSNKVTEKGKDVELRCDPISGHTALYWYRQSLGQGLEFLIYFQGNSAPDKSGLPSDRFSAERTGGSVSTLTIQRTQQEDSAVYLCASRPGLMNTEAFFGQGTRLTVV.

This clonotype has a single count. The chain joins TRBV10-3 to TRBJ2-7; 12 bases fit TRBD1. The ends lost 7 bases at V and 5 bases at J; junction bases unmatched: 6. Germline CDR1 and CDR2: ENHRY and SYGVKD. The CDR3 is 14 residues long. CDR3 DNA: TGTGCCATCAACCCCGGGACAGGGGGCCACGAGCAGTACTTC. It yields the protein CAINPGTGGHEQYF.

This clonotype was picked up many times. The CDR3 coding sequence is TGTGCCAGTAGTCCCCGAGGACAGGGCAACGCCTACGAGCAGTACTTC. The encoded protein is CASSPRGQGNAYEQYF. V is TRBV19 and J is TRBJ2-7; TRBD1 matches 8 bases. Germline V gene data show CDR1 as LNHDA and CDR2 as SQIVND (reference sequence). CDR3 length: 16 residues. J was trimmed by 2 bases and V by 5 bases; bases with no gene match: 11.

This clonotype was seen ten or more times. The gene calls are TRBV6-6 and TRBJ2-5; possible D gene TRBD2, 6 bases. The length of the CDR3 is 10 residues. V was shortened by 5 bases and J by 11 bases, with 9 bases between the two germline ends. Germline V lookup: CDR1 MNHNY, CDR2 SVGAGI (reference sequence). CDR3 residues: CASSAGLQYF. In nucleotides, the CDR3 is TGTGCCAGCAGTGCGGGACTGCAGTACTTC.

This chain links TRBV24-1 with TRBJ1-1; D is uncertain. The CDR3 is 14 residues long. V dropped 2 bases and J dropped 4 bases, with 10 bases sitting between them. The V gene's germline CDR1 is KGHDR and CDR2 SFDVKD. This chain's CDR3 is CATSDSQMGTEAFF. The CDR3 DNA follows: TGTGCCACCAGTGATTCTCAAATGGGCACTGAAGCTTTCTTT.

This clonotype was observed a handful of times. The chain carries TRBV10-3 and TRBJ1-1; 7 bases are a match to TRBD1. The V and J ends lost 9 bases and 1 base, in that order; junction bases with no gene match: 5. CDR3 length: 13 residues. Germline CDR1 reads ENHRY; CDR2 reads SYGVKD. CDR3 DNA: TGTGCCATTTCTACAGGGGCGAACACTGAAGCTTTCTTT. This translates into CAISTGANTEAFF.

This clonotype occurred a few times. J is TRBJ1-2 and V is TRBV5-5, with 9 bases fitting TRBD1. J was trimmed by 6 bases and V by 7 bases; bases with no gene match: 16. The CDR3 contains 16 residues. Germline CDR1 and CDR2: SGHKS and YYEKEE (reference sequence). For the CDR3, the DNA is TGTGCCAGCCATCTTAAATTCGGGACAGGGCGACATGGCTACACCTTC. Amino acids: CASHLKFGTGRHGYTF.

The chain has TRBV7-8 and TRBJ1-5; D is unresolved. CDR3 length: 16 amino acids. V lost 1 base to trimming and J lost 7 bases, with 17 bases between them. CDR1 SGHVS and CDR2 FQNEAQ come from the germline V gene. Here the CDR3 DNA reads TGTGCCAGCAGCTTAGTTGGGAGGACGATGGACCAGCCCCAGCATTTT. As protein: CASSLVGRTMDQPQHF.

There are a few counts of this clonotype. The chain combines TRBV7-2 with TRBJ2-7; D remains unclear. Germline CDR1 and CDR2: SGHTA and FQGNSA. Trimming stripped 5 bases from V and 2 bases from J, with 7 bases between. The CDR3 contains 12 residues. CDR3 sequence: CASSRDPYEQYF. CDR3 DNA: TGTGCCAGCAGCCGAGACCCCTACGAGCAGTACTTC.

This clonotype was counted at least ten times. The chain employs TRBV7-8 and TRBJ2-7, with 10 bases fitting TRBD2. The CDR3 spans 16 residues. V dropped 4 bases and J dropped 0; count of bases not matched to a gene: 6. Germline CDR1 is SGHVS and CDR2 is FQNEAQ. CDR3 in amino acids: CASSSTSGDSSYEQYF. The CDR3 nucleotides read TGTGCCAGCAGCTCTACTAGCGGGGACAGCTCCTACGAGCAGTACTTC.

This clonotype has just a few counts. This chain connects TRBV11-1 to TRBJ2-7, with 8 nucleotides matching TRBD2. CDR1 and CDR2 from the germline V gene are SGHAT and FQDESV (reference sequence). The CDR3 consists of 15 residues. V shed 5 bases and J 4 bases; nucleotides not matched to a gene: 10. The CDR3 DNA sequence: TGTGCCAGCAGCGACTTCGGGGGGGCCGGGTACGAGCAGTACTTC. Residues: CASSDFGGAGYEQYF.

This clonotype was detected many times. The chain recombines TRBV29-1 with TRBJ1-2; D gene uncertain. Germline CDR1 reads SQVTM; CDR2 reads ANQGSEA. This CDR3 has 10 residues. The V and J ends lost 8 bases and 13 bases respectively, with 17 bases between them. CDR3 nucleotides: TGCAGCTCTGGAGACAAAGGTCGCACCTTC. Protein sequence: CSSGDKGRTF.